These 13 T cell receptor beta chains were sequenced from one sample in a study of T cell responses to AZD1222 COVID-19 vaccine. The method was immunoSEQ multiplex PCR; TCRdb's version includes in-frame clones alone and lacks a portion of them. The sample contains approximately 170,000 clones, 85% to 95% of which appear only once. The starting material was peripheral blood, obtained on day 0 of AZD1222 vaccination. These receptors were collected from an adult in good health.

The sample holds a few counts of this clone. This sequence joins TRBV5-1 and TRBJ2-7; 7 bases are a match to TRBD2. There are 15 residues in the CDR3. V shed 4 bases, J shed 5 bases, and the junction held 12 bases outside the gene matches. CDR1 is SGHRS and CDR2 is YFSETQ in the germline V gene. This chain's CDR3 is CASSLTSDYWDEQYF. The CDR3 DNA follows: TGCGCCAGCAGCCTAACTAGCGACTACTGGGACGAGCAGTACTTC.

V gene TRBV6-6 combines with J gene TRBJ1-5; D gene unclear. Trimming removed 6 bases at V and 1 base at J, with 10 bases between. The germline gives CDR1 MNHNY, CDR2 SVGAGI (reference sequence). The CDR3 has 14 amino acids. Here the CDR3 reads CASRVSLSNQPQHF. The CDR3 DNA sequence: TGTGCCAGCAGGGTCAGCTTGAGCAATCAGCCCCAGCATTTT.

The V gene is TRBV5-1, the J gene TRBJ2-7, with a possible D match to TRBD1 (6 bases). Germline V lookup: CDR1 SGHRS, CDR2 YFSETQ. V dropped 3 bases and J dropped 1 base, with 11 bases sitting between them. The CDR3 runs to 14 residues. DNA of the CDR3: TGCGCCAGCAGCTCAGGACAGACGTCCTACGAGCAGTACTTC. Encoded protein: CASSSGQTSYEQYF.

The gene calls are TRBV29-1 and TRBJ1-4; D gene uncertain. V dropped 6 bases and J dropped 0 bases, with 8 bases sitting between them. Germline values: CDR1 SQVTM, CDR2 ANQGSEA. The CDR3 extends over 13 amino acids. CDR3 in DNA: TGCAGCGTCCGATCAGCAACTAATGAAAAACTGTTTTTT. This sequence encodes CSVRSATNEKLFF.

The rearrangement joins TRBV29-1 to TRBJ1-2; tentative D call: TRBD1 (6 bases). The germline V gene encodes CDR1 SQVTM and CDR2 ANQGSEA. The CDR3 extends over 13 amino acids. The ends were cut back, 4 bases at V and 2 bases at J, with 11 bases in the middle. The CDR3 sequence: CSVGGHQNYGYTF. The CDR3 DNA sequence: TGCAGCGTTGGGGGACATCAAAACTATGGCTACACCTTC.

The chain carries TRBV4-1 and TRBJ2-7; perhaps D is TRBD1 or TRBD2 (7 bases each). The CDR3 has 15 amino acids. CDR1 and CDR2 (germline): MGHRA, YSYEKL. Trimming stripped 0 bases from V and 6 bases from J, with 15 bases between. The CDR3 bases are TGCGCCAGCAGCCAAGAGAACAGCGGGACAGTCGAGCAGTACTTC. It codes for CASSQENSGTVEQYF.

The genes are TRBV2 and TRBJ1-5; the match to TRBD1 covers 12 bases. The CDR3 extends over 14 amino acids. CDR1 SNHLY and CDR2 FYNNEI come from the germline V gene. J lost 6 bases, V lost 6 bases, and 3 bases had no gene match. CDR3 coding DNA: TGTGCCAGCAGAGGGACAGGGGGCGGTCAGCCCCAGCATTTT. Its translation is CASRGTGGGQPQHF. Drawing the rest from reference TRBV2 and TRBJ1-5, the complete variable domain is EPEVTQTPSHQVTQMGQEVILRCVPISNHLYFYWYRQILGQKVEFLVSFYNNEISEKSEIFDDQFSVERPDGSNFTLKIRSTKLEDSAMYFCASRGTGGGQPQHFGDGTRLSIL.

The genes are TRBV6-5 and TRBJ2-1; 11 nucleotides match TRBD2. The junction had 2 bases not matched to a gene; V was cut back by 5 bases and J by 11 bases. The CDR3 is 12 amino acids. Germline V gene lookup returns CDR1 MNHEY and CDR2 SVGAGI. CDR3 region: CASSTSGSQQFF. CDR3 in DNA: TGTGCCAGCAGTACTAGCGGGAGCCAGCAGTTCTTC.

This clone was counted once. The CDR3 reads CASSLVSRNQPQHF. In DNA form, the CDR3 reads TGTGCCAGCAGTTTAGTGAGTCGCAATCAGCCCCAGCATTTT. The chain combines TRBV28 with TRBJ1-5; D gene ambiguous. The CDR3 contains 14 residues. Germline V gene lookup returns CDR1 MDHEN and CDR2 SYDVKM. Trimming removed 2 bases at V and 2 bases at J, with 7 bases between.

This chain links TRBV6-1 with TRBJ1-5; D is ambiguous. V was cut by 3 bases and J by 1 base, with 7 bases left in between. CDR3 size: 14 residues. Germline values: CDR1 MNHNS, CDR2 SASEGT. As DNA, the CDR3 is TGTGCCAGCAGTGAGGGGAGGAGCAATCAGCCCCAGCATTTT. Encoded protein: CASSEGRSNQPQHF.

The V gene is TRBV5-1, the J gene TRBJ2-7; possible D gene TRBD2, 5 bases. The CDR3 covers 11 residues. Germline-derived CDR1 and CDR2 are SGHRS and YFSETQ. V was clipped by 4 bases and J by 3 bases, with 5 bases between them. CDR3 in amino acids: CASSEGYEQYF. DNA of the CDR3: TGCGCCAGCAGCGAGGGCTACGAGCAGTACTTC.

V gene TRBV2 combines with J gene TRBJ1-1; 7 bases are a match to TRBD1. Losses at the gene ends were 7 bases for V and 13 bases for J; bases not matched to a gene: 9. This CDR3 has 11 residues. The germline gives CDR1 SNHLY, CDR2 FYNNEI. The CDR3 DNA sequence: TGTGCCAGCAAGGGAGGGACAGTCGATTTCTTT. Protein sequence: CASKGGTVDFF. The full variable domain, rest sourced from reference TRBV2 and TRBJ1-1, is EPEVTQTPSHQVTQMGQEVILRCVPISNHLYFYWYRQILGQKVEFLVSFYNNEISEKSEIFDDQFSVERPDGSNFTLKIRSTKLEDSAMYFCASKGGTVDFFGQGTRLTVV.

The rearrangement uses TRBV7-2 and TRBJ2-7; 7 bases line up with TRBD1. This CDR3 comprises 14 residues. The V segment lost 5 bases and the J segment 2 bases; nucleotides outside the gene matches: 6. Germline V gene lookup returns CDR1 SGHTA and CDR2 FQGNSA. CDR3 sequence reads: CASSRDRYTYEQYF. CDR3 DNA sequence: TGTGCCAGCAGCCGGGACAGATATACCTACGAGCAGTACTTC.